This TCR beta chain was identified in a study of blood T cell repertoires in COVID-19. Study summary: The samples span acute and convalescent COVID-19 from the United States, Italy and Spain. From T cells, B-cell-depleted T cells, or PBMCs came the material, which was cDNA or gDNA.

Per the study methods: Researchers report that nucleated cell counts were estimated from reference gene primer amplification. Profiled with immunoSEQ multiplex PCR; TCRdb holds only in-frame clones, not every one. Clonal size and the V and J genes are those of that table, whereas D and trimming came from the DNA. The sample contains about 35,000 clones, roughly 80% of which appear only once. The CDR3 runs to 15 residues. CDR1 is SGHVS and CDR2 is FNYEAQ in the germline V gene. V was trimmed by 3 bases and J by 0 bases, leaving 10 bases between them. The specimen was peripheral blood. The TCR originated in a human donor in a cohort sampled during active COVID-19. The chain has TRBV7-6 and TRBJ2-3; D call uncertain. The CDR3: CASSFSGASTDTQYF. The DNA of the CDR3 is TGTGCCAGCAGCTTTTCCGGAGCTAGCACAGATACGCAGTATTTT.